The 2 T cell receptor beta chains listed next were all sequenced from one sample in a study of shared clonotypes between healthy human individuals. Profiling relied on immunoSEQ multiplex PCR, and the TCRdb table lists in-frame clones only, not all of them. The table lists about 1.1 million clones, 70% to 80% of them singletons. Material: memory CD4+ T cells from PBMCs. As for subset: CD45RA-negative fraction. The receptors stem from a man younger than 35 in good health. Some clones in this sample may be carry-over from other donors' samples.

The table lists this clone with a few counts. The chain links TRBV9 to TRBJ2-3; D ambiguous. The V end lost 0 bases, the J end lost 4 bases, and 12 bases lay between the germline ends. The germline CDR1 and CDR2 sequences are SGDLS and YYNGEE. The CDR3 length is 15 residues. Here the CDR3 DNA reads TGTGCCAGCAGCGTAGGAGCCCAGGCGGCAGATACGCAGTATTTT. It translates to CASSVGAQAADTQYF. Full variable domain (outside the CDR3, taken from reference TRBV9 and TRBJ2-3): DSGVTQTPKHLITATGQRVTLRCSPRSGDLSVYWYQQSLDQGLQFLIQYYNGEERAKGNILERFSAQQFPDLHSELNLSSLELGDSALYFCASSVGAQAADTQYFGPGTRLTVL.

Regarding this clone: This sample includes further DNA sequences coding for the same CDR3. The rearrangement joins TRBV28 to TRBJ2-7; a weak D match, TRBD2 (6 bases). CDR3 length: 12 amino acids. Deletions cut 7 bases from V and 2 bases from J, with 9 bases between. CDR1 and CDR2 from the germline V gene are MDHEN and SYDVKM. CDR3 nucleotides: TGTGCCAGCAATGAGCGGGCCTACGAGCAGTACTTC. Translated: CASNERAYEQYF.